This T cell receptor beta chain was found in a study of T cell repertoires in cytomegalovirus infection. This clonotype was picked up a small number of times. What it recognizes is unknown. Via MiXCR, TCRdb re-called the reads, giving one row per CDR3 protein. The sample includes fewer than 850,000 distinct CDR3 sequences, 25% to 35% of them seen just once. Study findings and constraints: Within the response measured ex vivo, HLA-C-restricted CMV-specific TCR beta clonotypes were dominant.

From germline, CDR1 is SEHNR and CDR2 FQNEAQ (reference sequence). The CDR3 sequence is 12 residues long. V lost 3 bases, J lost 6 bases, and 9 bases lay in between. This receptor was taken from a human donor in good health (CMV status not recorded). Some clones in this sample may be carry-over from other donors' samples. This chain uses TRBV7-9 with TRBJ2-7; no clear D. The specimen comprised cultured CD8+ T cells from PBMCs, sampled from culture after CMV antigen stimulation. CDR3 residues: CASSFAGSEQYV. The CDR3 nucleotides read TGTGCCAGCAGCTTCGCCGGGTCCGAGCAGTACGTC.